The entry below describes one TCR beta chain. The antigen remains unidentified. Germline V gene sequence: CDR1 DFQATT, CDR2 SNEGSKA (reference sequence). Trimming removed 5 bases at V and 5 bases at J, with 19 bases between. CDR3 length: 16 amino acids. Oncomine TCR Beta short-read sequencing was applied to DNA from cultured CD4+ T cells. TCRdb reanalysed the PCR reads using MiXCR and keeps one entry per CDR3 protein. The repertoire holds 7,600 or so distinct CDR3 sequences, with more than 60% as singletons. The data were obtained in a study of vaccination and CD4 T cells after COVID-19. Study as a whole: Overlapping spike peptides from SARS-CoV-2, HCoV-NL63, HCoV-OC43 and HCoV-229E served to stimulate the cells.

Treatment: approximately nine-day PBMC culture with coronavirus spike peptide pools or control peptides (ViraFEST assay). This sequence was found in a human donor with COVID-19. This chain uses TRBV20-1 with TRBJ1-6; a weak D match, TRBD1 (6 bases). The starting material was cultured CD4+ T cells from blood, obtained after SARS-CoV-2 vaccination. As DNA, the CDR3 is TGCAGTGCTCTACGGGCAGGGGTCGGCAATAATTCACCCCTCCACTTT. It is translated as CSALRAGVGNNSPLHF.